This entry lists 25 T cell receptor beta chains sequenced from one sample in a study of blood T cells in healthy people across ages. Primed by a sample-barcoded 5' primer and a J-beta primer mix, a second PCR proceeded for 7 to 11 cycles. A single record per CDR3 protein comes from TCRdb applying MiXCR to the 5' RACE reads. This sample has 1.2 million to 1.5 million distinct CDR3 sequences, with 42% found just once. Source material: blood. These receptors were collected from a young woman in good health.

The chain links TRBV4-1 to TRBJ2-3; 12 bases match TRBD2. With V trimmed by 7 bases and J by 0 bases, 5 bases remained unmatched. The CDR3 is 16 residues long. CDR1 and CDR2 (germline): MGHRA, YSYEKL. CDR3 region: CASTRGTSGSTDTQYF. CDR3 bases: TGCGCCAGCACCCGAGGGACTAGCGGGAGCACAGATACGCAGTATTTT.

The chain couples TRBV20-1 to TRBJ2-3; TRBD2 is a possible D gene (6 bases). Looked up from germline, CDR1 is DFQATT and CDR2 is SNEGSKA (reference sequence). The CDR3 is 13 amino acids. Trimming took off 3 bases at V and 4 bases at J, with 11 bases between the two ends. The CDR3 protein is CSASGGAADTQYF. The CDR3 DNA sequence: TGCAGTGCTAGTGGAGGGGCTGCAGATACGCAGTATTTT.

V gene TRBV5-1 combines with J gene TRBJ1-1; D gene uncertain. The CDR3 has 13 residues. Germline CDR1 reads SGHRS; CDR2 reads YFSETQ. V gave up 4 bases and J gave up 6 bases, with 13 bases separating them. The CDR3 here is CASSQLEGAEAFF. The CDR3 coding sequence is TGCGCCAGCAGCCAGCTTGAGGGTGCTGAAGCTTTCTTT.

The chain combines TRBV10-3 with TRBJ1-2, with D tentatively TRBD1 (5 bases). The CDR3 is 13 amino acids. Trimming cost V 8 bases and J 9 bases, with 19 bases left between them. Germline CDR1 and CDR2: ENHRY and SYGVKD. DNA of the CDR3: TGTGCCATCCCTCGGGACCGACGGCCCAGCTACACCTTC. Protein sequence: CAIPRDRRPSYTF.

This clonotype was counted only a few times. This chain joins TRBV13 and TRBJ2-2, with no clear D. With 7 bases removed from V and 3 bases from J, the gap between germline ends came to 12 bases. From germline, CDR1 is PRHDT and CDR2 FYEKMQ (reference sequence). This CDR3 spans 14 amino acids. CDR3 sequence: CASNKQRDTGELFF. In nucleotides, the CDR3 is TGTGCCAGCAACAAACAGCGTGACACCGGGGAGCTGTTTTTT.

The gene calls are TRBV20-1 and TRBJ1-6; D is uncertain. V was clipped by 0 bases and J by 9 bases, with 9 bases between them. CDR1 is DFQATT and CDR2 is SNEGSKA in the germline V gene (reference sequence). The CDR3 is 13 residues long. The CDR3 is CSARDLEGSPLHF. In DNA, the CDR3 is TGCAGTGCTAGAGATCTGGAGGGTTCACCCCTCCACTTT.

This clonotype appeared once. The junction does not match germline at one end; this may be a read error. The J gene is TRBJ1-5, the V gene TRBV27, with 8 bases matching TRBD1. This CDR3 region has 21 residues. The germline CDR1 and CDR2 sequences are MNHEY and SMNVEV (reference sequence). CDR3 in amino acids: CAGSLWAAGSSQGEGNQPQHF. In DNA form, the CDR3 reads TGTGCCGGCAGTTTATGGGCTGCTGGGAGCTCACAGGGGGAGGGCAATCAGCCCCAGCATTTT.

Here the CDR3 DNA reads TGTGCCAGCGGACTAGGGGACACCGGGGAGCTGTTTTTT. Amino acids: CASGLGDTGELFF. The chain joins TRBV12-3 or TRBV12-4 to TRBJ2-2; 7 bases line up with TRBD2. This CDR3 contains 13 residues. Trimming removed 8 bases from V and 3 bases from J; junction bases left unmatched: 3.

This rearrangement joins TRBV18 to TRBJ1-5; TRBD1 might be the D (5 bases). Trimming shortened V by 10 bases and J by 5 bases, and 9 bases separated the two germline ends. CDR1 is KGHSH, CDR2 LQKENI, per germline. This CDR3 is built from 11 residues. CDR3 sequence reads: CATSGDQPQHF. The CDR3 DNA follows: TGTGCCACTTCGGGGGATCAGCCCCAGCATTTT.

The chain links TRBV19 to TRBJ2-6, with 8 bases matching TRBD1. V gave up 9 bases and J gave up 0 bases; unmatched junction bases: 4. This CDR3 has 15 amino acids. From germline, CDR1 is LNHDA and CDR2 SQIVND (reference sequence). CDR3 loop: CASLTGGSGANVLTF. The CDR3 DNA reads TGTGCCAGCCTAACAGGGGGCTCTGGGGCCAACGTCCTGACTTTC.

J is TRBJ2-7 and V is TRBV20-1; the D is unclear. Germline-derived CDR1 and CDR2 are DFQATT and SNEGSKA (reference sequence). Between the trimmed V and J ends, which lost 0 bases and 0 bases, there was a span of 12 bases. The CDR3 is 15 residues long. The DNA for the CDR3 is TGCAGTGCTAGAGATCGAGTTAGCCACTCCTACGAGCAGTACTTC. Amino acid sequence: CSARDRVSHSYEQYF.

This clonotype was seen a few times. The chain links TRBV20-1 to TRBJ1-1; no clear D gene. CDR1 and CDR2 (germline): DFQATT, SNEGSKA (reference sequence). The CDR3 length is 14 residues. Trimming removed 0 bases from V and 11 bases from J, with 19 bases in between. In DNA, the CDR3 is TGCAGTGCTAGAGACCCATCGGAGTTTTGGGATGCTTTCTTT. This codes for CSARDPSEFWDAFF.

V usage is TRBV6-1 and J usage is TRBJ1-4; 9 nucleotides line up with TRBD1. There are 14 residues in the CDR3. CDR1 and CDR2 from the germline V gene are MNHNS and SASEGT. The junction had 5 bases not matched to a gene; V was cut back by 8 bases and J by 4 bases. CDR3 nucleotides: TGTGCCAGCGGCGACAGGGGGAATAATGAAAAACTGTTTTTT. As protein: CASGDRGNNEKLFF.

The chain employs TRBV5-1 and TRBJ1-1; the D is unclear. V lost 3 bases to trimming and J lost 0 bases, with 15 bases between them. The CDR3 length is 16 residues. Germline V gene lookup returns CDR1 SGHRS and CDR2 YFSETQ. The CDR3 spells CASSSQTREMNTEAFF. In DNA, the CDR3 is TGCGCCAGCAGCTCCCAGACGAGGGAGATGAACACTGAAGCTTTCTTT.

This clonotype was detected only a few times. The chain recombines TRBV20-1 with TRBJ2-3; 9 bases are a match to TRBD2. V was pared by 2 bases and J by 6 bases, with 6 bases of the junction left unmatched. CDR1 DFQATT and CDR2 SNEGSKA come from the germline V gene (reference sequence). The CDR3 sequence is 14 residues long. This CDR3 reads CSARPGLADDTQYF. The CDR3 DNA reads TGCAGTGCTAGACCGGGACTAGCAGATGATACGCAGTATTTT.

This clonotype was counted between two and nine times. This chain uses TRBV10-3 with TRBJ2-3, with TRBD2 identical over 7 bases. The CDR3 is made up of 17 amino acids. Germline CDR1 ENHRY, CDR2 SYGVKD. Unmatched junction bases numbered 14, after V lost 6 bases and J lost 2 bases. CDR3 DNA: TGTGCCATCAGCAGCCCTCGGGCGCGGGGGATCACAGATACGCAGTATTTT. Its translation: CAISSPRARGITDTQYF.

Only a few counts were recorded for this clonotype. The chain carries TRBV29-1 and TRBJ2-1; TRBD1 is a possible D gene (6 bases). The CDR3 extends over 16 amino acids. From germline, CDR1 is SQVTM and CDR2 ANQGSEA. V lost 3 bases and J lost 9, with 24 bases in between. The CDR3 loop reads CSVEGARAPTMGEQFF. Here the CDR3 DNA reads TGCAGCGTTGAGGGGGCGAGGGCCCCCACAATGGGTGAGCAGTTCTTC.

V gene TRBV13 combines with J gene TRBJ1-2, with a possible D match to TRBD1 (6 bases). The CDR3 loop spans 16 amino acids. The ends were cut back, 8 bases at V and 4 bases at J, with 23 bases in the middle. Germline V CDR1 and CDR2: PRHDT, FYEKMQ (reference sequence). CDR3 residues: CASGTRGRAGGYGYTF. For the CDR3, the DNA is TGTGCCAGCGGGACCAGGGGCAGGGCCGGTGGCTATGGCTACACCTTC.

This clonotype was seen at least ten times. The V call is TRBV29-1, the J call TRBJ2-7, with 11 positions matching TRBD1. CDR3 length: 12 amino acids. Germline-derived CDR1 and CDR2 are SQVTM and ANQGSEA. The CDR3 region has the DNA TGCAGTGGCCTGGACAGGGGGCTCGAGCAGTACTTC. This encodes CSGLDRGLEQYF.

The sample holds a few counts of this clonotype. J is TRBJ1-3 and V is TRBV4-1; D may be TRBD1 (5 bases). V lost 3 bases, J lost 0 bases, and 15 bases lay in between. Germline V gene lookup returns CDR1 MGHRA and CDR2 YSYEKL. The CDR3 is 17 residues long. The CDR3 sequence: CASSHRPGPSSGNTIYF. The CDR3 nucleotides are TGCGCCAGCAGCCATCGTCCGGGACCCTCCTCTGGAAACACCATATATTTT.

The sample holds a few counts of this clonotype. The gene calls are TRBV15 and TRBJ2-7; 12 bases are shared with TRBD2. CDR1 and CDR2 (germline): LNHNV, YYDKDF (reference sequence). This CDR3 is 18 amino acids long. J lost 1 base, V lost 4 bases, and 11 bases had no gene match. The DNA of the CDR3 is TGTGCCACCAGCATCCGTCCGGGACTAGCGGGCCTTTCCTACGAGCAGTACTTC. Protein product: CATSIRPGLAGLSYEQYF. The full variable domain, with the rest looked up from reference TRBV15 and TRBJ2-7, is DAMVIQNPRYQVTQFGKPVTLSCSQTLNHNVMYWYQQKSSQAPKLLFHYYDKDFNNEADTPDNFQSRRPNTSFCFLDIRSPGLGDTAMYLCATSIRPGLAGLSYEQYFGPGTRLTVT.

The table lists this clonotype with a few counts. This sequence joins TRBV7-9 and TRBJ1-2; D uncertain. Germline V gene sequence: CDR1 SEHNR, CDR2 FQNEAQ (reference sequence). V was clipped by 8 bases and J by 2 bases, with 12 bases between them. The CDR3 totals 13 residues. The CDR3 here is CASVSTGNYGYTF. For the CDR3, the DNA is TGTGCCAGCGTCAGTACGGGGAACTATGGCTACACCTTC. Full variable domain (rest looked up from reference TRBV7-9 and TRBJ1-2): DTGVSQNPRHKITKRGQNVTFRCDPISEHNRLYWYRQTLGQGPEFLTYFQNEAQLEKSRLLSDRFSAERPKGSFSTLEIQRTEQGDSAMYLCASVSTGNYGYTFGSGTRLTVV.

CDR3 in amino acids: CASSPDRGMNSPLHF. DNA for the CDR3: TGTGCCAGCAGCCCAGACAGGGGGATGAATTCACCCCTCCACTTT. The rearrangement uses TRBV7-9 and TRBJ1-6; TRBD1 agrees at 9 bases. The J segment lost 7 bases and the V segment lost 5 bases, leaving 6 bases of the junction unmatched. The CDR3 consists of 15 residues. The V gene's germline CDR1 is SEHNR and CDR2 FQNEAQ (reference sequence).

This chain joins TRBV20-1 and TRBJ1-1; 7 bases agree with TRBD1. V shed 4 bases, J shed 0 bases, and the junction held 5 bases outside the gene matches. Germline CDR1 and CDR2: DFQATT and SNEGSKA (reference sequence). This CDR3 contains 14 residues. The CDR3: CSATSTGLNTEAFF. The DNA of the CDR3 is TGCAGTGCTACTTCGACAGGGTTGAACACTGAAGCTTTCTTT.

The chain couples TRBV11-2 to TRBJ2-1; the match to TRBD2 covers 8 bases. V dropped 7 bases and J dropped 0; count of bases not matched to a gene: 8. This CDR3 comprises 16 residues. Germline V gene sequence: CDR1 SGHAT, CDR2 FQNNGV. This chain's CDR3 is CASKEAGESSYNEQFF. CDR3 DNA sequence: TGTGCCAGCAAAGAAGCGGGAGAAAGCTCCTACAATGAGCAGTTCTTC.